This is a list of T cell receptor beta chains from one sample in a study of blood T cell repertoires in COVID-19. Here immunoSEQ multiplex PCR was the method, and the copy in TCRdb shows in-frame clones only, minus some. The sample consists of approximately 140,000 clones, under 90% of them appearing once. Specimen: peripheral blood. These receptors all stem from an elderly woman in a cohort sampled during active or convalescent COVID-19. Both conserved end residues are part of each CDR3. The D gene is left open where the match is weak. Clone size is given for some rows only: seen once, a few or many times, or a class if the clone is expanded.

clone_size j_call d_call v_call cdr3_aa cdr3_nt
NA TRBJ1-4 NA TRBV4-1 CASSPGPGMNEKLFF TGCGCCAGCAGCCCCGGTCCAGGGATGAATGAAAAACTGTTTTTT
NA TRBJ1-2 NA TRBV4-1 CASSPPYTWKEPGNYGYTF TGCGCCAGCAGCCCGCCTTACACCTGGAAGGAACCGGGAAACTATGGCTACACCTTC
NA TRBJ2-2 NA TRBV27 CASKRQAGVNTGELFF TGTGCCAGCAAAAGGCAGGCAGGGGTAAACACCGGGGAGCTGTTTTTT
NA TRBJ2-7 TRBD1 TRBV5-1 CASSSNRGLYEQYF TGCGCCAGCAGCAGCAACAGGGGGCTTTACGAGCAGTACTTC
NA TRBJ1-1 NA TRBV7-2 CASSLTGNTEAFF TGTGCCAGCAGCTTGACGGGGAACACTGAAGCTTTCTTT
NA TRBJ2-1 NA TRBV5-4 CASSTPVGRALNNEQFF TGTGCCAGCAGCACCCCCGTCGGCAGGGCGCTAAACAATGAGCAGTTCTTC
NA TRBJ1-2 TRBD1 TRBV25-1 CASSERGTGHYGYTF TGTGCCAGCAGTGAACGAGGGACAGGCCACTATGGCTACACCTTC
NA TRBJ1-2 TRBD1 TRBV28 CASWAQTGTGGGYTF TGTGCCAGCTGGGCCCAAACGGGGACAGGAGGAGGCTACACCTTC
NA TRBJ2-5 NA TRBV28 CASSNPGETQYF TGTGCCAGCAGTAATCCGGGGGAGACCCAGTACTTC
NA TRBJ1-4 NA TRBV5-1 CASSAQFAGATNEKLFF TGCGCCAGCAGCGCCCAGTTCGCGGGAGCAACTAATGAAAAACTGTTTTTT
once TRBJ2-1 NA TRBV4-1 CASSQVSGINNEQFF TGCGCCAGCAGCCAAGTGTCGGGGATTAACAATGAGCAGTTCTTC
NA TRBJ2-3 TRBD2 TRBV11-1 CASSFSGASTDTQYF TGTGCCAGCAGCTTTAGCGGGGCTAGCACAGATACGCAGTATTTT
NA TRBJ1-3 NA TRBV5-5 CAGGRTISGNTIYF TGTGCCGGAGGACGGACCATCTCTGGAAACACCATATATTTT
NA TRBJ1-2 NA TRBV7-9 CASSLVGQNGYTF TGTGCCAGCAGCTTAGTTGGGCAAAACGGCTACACCTTC
NA TRBJ1-5 NA TRBV19 CASSPRAGLSNQPQHF TGTGCCAGTAGTCCCCGTGCAGGCCTAAGCAATCAGCCCCAGCATTTT
few TRBJ1-6 NA TRBV10-1 CASSESRVGSYNSPLHF TGCGCCAGCAGTGAGTCGAGGGTTGGCTCCTATAATTCACCCCTCCACTTT
NA TRBJ1-5 NA TRBV19 CASSILGQTNQPQHF TGTGCCAGTAGTATTCTCGGACAGACCAATCAGCCCCAGCATTTT
NA TRBJ1-2 NA TRBV6-2/TRBV6-3 CASSYLGTTNYGYTF TGTGCCAGCAGTTACTTGGGCACCACTAACTATGGCTACACCTTC
few TRBJ2-1 NA TRBV19 CASSIAGTNYNEQFF TGTGCCAGTAGTATCGCCGGGACAAACTACAATGAGCAGTTCTTC
NA TRBJ2-3 TRBD2 TRBV7-9 CASSSGTSGSTDTQYF TGTGCCAGCAGCTCTGGGACTAGCGGAAGCACAGATACGCAGTATTTT
NA TRBJ2-2 NA TRBV3-1/TRBV3-2 CASSRAARANTGELFF TGTGCCAGCAGCCGAGCGGCCCGGGCCAACACCGGGGAGCTGTTTTTT
NA TRBJ1-1 NA TRBV6-1 CASSERVNTEAFF TGTGCCAGCAGTGAACGGGTGAACACTGAAGCTTTCTTT
NA TRBJ2-3 TRBD2 TRBV5-4 CASSLGGLAGGPTDTQYF TGTGCCAGCAGCTTGGGAGGACTAGCGGGGGGGCCGACAGATACGCAGTATTTT
NA TRBJ1-1 TRBD1 TRBV20-1 CSTNRGPEAFF TGCAGTACCAACAGGGGCCCTGAAGCTTTCTTT
NA TRBJ2-7 NA TRBV7-8 CASSPSRPVEQYF TGTGCCAGCAGCCCTAGTCGGCCAGTCGAGCAGTACTTC
NA TRBJ2-7 NA TRBV14 CASSLMPLTSYEQYF TGTGCCAGCAGCCTAATGCCACTAACTTCCTACGAGCAGTACTTC
NA TRBJ1-2 TRBD1 TRBV4-3 CASSQLLEGTGTTYGYTF TGCGCCAGCAGCCAATTACTGGAGGGGACAGGGACTACTTATGGCTACACCTTC
NA TRBJ2-5 TRBD1 TRBV18 CASSRTGGWQETQYF TGTGCCAGCTCACGGACAGGGGGATGGCAAGAGACCCAGTACTTC
NA TRBJ2-5 TRBD1 TRBV27 CASRPGTGISQETQYF TGTGCCAGCAGACCAGGGACAGGGATCTCTCAAGAGACCCAGTACTTC
NA TRBJ2-3 TRBD2 TRBV3-1/TRBV3-2 CASSTSFPTGGPTDTQYF TGTGCCAGCAGCACGAGCTTTCCGACGGGGGGGCCCACAGATACGCAGTATTTT
NA TRBJ2-5 TRBD2 TRBV28 CASRLTSGGRETQYF TGTGCCAGCAGACTTACTAGCGGGGGGAGGGAGACCCAGTACTTC
NA TRBJ1-1 NA TRBV2 CASSGHMNTEAFF TGTGCCAGCAGTGGGCACATGAACACTGAAGCTTTCTTT
NA TRBJ1-1 NA TRBV19 CASSTTPHGRTEAFF TGTGCCAGTAGTACTACACCCCATGGGCGCACTGAAGCTTTCTTT
few TRBJ2-5 NA TRBV5-1 CASSEQGRAKQETQYF TGCGCCAGCAGCGAGCAGGGGAGGGCAAAGCAAGAGACCCAGTACTTC
NA TRBJ2-5 NA TRBV18 CASSPQDTGGAQYF TGTGCCAGCTCACCTCAGGACACCGGTGGAGCCCAGTACTTC
few TRBJ1-2 NA TRBV7-9 CASSSPQGDGYTF TGTGCCAGCAGCTCGCCCCAGGGCGATGGCTACACCTTC
few TRBJ1-6 TRBD1 TRBV29-1 CSAARQGRGNSPLHF TGCAGCGCCGCTAGACAGGGGCGAGGTAATTCACCCCTCCACTTT
NA TRBJ2-3 NA TRBV7-2 CASSLSLSTDTQYF TGTGCCAGCAGCTTGAGTCTCAGCACAGATACGCAGTATTTT
NA TRBJ2-1 TRBD1 TRBV11-2 CASSFRQGYEQFF TGTGCCAGCAGCTTCAGACAGGGCTATGAGCAGTTCTTC
NA TRBJ1-1 NA TRBV6-6 CASSYQARPNTEAFF TGTGCCAGCAGTTACCAGGCACGGCCGAACACTGAAGCTTTCTTT
NA TRBJ2-2 NA TRBV18 CASSPTPGELFF TGTGCCAGCTCACCGACACCCGGGGAGCTGTTTTTT
NA TRBJ1-2 NA TRBV28 CASGRPGGYTF TGTGCCAGCGGGAGACCGGGGGGCTACACCTTC